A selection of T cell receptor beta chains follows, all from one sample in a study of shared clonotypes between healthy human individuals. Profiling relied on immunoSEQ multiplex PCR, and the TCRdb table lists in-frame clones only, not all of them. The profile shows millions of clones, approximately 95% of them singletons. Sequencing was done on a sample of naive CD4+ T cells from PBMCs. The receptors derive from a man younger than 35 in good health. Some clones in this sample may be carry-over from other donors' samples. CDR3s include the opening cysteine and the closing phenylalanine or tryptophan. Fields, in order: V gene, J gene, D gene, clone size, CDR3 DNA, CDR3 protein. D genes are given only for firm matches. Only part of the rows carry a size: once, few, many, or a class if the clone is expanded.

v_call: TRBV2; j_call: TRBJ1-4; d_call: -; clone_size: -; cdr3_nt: TGTGCCAGCAATAGTGTAGCTAATGAAAAACTGTTTTTT; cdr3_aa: CASNSVANEKLFF
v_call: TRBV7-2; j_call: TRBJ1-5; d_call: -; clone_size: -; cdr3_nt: TGTGCCAGCAGCTTAGTCAGGGCTCAGCCCCAGCATTTT; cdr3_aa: CASSLVRAQPQHF
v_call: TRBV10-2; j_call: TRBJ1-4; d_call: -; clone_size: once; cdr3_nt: TGCGCCAGCAGTGAGGCAGGTGTGAATGAAAAACTGTTTTTT; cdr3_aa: CASSEAGVNEKLFF
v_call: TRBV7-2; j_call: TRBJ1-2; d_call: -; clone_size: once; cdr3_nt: TGTGCCAGCAGCTTGAAGACAGATGGCTACACCTTC; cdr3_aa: CASSLKTDGYTF
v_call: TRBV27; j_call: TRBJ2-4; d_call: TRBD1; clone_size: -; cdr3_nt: TGTGCCAGCAGTTTTAGGGGACAGGGGGAAAACATTCAGTACTTC; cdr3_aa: CASSFRGQGENIQYF
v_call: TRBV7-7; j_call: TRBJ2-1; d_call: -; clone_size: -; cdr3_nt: TGTGCCAGCAGCTTAGAGATAGGGCATGGCAATGAGCAGTTCTTC; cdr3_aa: CASSLEIGHGNEQFF
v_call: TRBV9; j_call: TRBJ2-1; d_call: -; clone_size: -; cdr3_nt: TGTGCCAGCAGCGTAGAGGTGTTAGGCGGCCCGGTAGAGCAGTTCTTC; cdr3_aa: CASSVEVLGGPVEQFF
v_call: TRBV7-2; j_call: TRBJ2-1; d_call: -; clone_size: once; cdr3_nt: TGTGCCAGCAGCGATCGGACTTTGAACAATGAGCAGTTCTTC; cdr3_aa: CASSDRTLNNEQFF
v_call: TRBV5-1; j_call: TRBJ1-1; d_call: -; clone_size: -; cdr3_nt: TGCGCCAGCAGCTTGGCAATAGGGGTTACTGAAGCTTTCTTT; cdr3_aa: CASSLAIGVTEAFF
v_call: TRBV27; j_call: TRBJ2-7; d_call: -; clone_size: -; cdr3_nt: TGTGCCAGCAGAATAGGACTAAAGACCTACGAGCAGTACTTC; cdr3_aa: CASRIGLKTYEQYF
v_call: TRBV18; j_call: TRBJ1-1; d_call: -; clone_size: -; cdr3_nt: TGTGCCAGCTCACCGTTCCGGCAGGGGATGAACACTGAAGCTTTCTTT; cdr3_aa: CASSPFRQGMNTEAFF
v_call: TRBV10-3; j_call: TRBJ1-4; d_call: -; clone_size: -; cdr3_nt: TGTGCCATCAGTGAGTCCCGGGACCCTCCCGGGGGTGAAAAACTGTTTTTT; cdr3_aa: CAISESRDPPGGEKLFF
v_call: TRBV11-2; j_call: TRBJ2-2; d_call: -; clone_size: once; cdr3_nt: TGTGCCAGCAGCGCAGTCGGGAGTGAGGTCGGGGAGCTGTTTTTT; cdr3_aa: CASSAVGSEVGELFF
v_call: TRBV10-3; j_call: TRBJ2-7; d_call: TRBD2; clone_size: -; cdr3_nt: TGTGCCACCTCCCGGGAGGGGGCCTACGAGCAGTACTTC; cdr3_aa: CATSREGAYEQYF
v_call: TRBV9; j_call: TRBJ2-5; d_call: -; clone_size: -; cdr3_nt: TGTGCCAGCAGCGTAGACTATCGGACAGGAGGGGAGACCCAGTACTTC; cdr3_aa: CASSVDYRTGGETQYF
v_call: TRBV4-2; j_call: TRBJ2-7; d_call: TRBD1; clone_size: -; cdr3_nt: TGTGCCAGCAGCCCGCGACAGGGCACCTACGAGCAGTACTTC; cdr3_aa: CASSPRQGTYEQYF
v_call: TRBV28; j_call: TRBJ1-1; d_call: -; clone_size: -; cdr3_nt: TGTGCCAGCAGTTTATTGTCCCCCCGAGACACGAACACTGAAGCTTTCTTT; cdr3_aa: CASSLLSPRDTNTEAFF
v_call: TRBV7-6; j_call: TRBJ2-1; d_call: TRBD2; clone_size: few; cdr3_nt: TGTGCCAGCAGCCCCGGCGCCGGACTAGCGGGGGGGGAGCAGTTCTTC; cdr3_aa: CASSPGAGLAGGEQFF
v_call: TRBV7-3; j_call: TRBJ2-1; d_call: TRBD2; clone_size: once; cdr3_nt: TGTGCCAGCAGCTCCGGGAGGGCGCAGTTCTTC; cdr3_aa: CASSSGRAQFF
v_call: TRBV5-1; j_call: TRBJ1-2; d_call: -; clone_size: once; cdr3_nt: TGCGCCAGCAGCTCCCGGACGGGGCCGGCTAACTATGGCTACACCTTC; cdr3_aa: CASSSRTGPANYGYTF
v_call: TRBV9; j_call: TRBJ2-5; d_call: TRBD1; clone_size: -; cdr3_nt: TGTGCCAGCAGCGGACAGGGGCCCGAGACCCAGTACTTC; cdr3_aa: CASSGQGPETQYF
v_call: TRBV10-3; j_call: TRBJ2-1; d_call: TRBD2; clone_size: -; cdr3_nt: TGTGCCATCGGCCTCACCAGCGGGAGGGTCTCCTACAATGAGCAGTTCTTC; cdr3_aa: CAIGLTSGRVSYNEQFF
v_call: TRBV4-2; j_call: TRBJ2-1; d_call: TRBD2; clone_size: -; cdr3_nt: TGTGCCAGCAGCGCTAGGGGACTAGCGGGACCCGATGAGCAGTTCTTC; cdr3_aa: CASSARGLAGPDEQFF
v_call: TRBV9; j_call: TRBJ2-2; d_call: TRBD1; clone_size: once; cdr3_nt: TGTGCCAGCAGCACGAGGACAGGGGCCGGGGAGCTGTTTTTT; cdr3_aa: CASSTRTGAGELFF
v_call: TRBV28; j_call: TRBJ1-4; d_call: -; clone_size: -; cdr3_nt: TGTGCCAGCAGCCCCATGAATCGGGGAAATGAAAAACTGTTTTTT; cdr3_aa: CASSPMNRGNEKLFF
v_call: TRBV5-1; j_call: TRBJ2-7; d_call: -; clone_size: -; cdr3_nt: TGCGCCAGCGCCCTCATGGGCCAGGGATCCGAGCAGTACTTC; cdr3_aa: CASALMGQGSEQYF
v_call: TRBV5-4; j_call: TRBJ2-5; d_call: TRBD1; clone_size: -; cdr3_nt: TGTGCCAGCAGCTATGGGACAGTGACACAAGAGACCCAGTACTTC; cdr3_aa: CASSYGTVTQETQYF
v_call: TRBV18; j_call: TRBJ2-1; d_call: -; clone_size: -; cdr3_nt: TGTGCCAGCTCCCGCGTAGGAGCTGAGCAGTTCTTC; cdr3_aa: CASSRVGAEQFF
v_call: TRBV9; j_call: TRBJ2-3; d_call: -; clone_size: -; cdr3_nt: TGTGCCAGCAGCGACCTACCCCAAGCCTCGGATACGCAGTATTTT; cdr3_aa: CASSDLPQASDTQYF
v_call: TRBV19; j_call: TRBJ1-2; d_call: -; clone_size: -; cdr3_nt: TGTGCCAGTAGTATACGGGGACGTGGCTACACCTTC; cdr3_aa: CASSIRGRGYTF
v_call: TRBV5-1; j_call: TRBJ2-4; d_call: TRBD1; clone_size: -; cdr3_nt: TGCGCCAGCAGCCCGAGGACAGGGGGCACTGCCAAAAACATTCAGTACTTC; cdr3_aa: CASSPRTGGTAKNIQYF
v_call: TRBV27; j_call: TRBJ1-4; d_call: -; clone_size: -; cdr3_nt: TGTGCCAGCAGTCGGGGCTCCAATGAAAAACTGTTTTTT; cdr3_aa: CASSRGSNEKLFF
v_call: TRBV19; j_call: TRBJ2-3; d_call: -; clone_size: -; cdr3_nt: TGTGCCAGTAATGCCGGGGCCGGAGATACGCAGTATTTT; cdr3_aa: CASNAGAGDTQYF
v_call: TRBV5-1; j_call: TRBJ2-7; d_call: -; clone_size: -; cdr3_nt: TGCGCCAGCAGCTTGCAGCTGAAGGACGAGCAGTACTTC; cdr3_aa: CASSLQLKDEQYF
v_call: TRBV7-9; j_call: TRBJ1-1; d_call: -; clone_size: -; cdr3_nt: TGTGCCAGCAGCTTAGCGCTTAACAGGGCGGCCACTGAAGCTTTCTTT; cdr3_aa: CASSLALNRAATEAFF
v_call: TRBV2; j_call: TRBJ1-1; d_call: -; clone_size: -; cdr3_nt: TGTGCCAGCAGCTGGACAGTGAACACTGAAGCTTTCTTT; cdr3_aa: CASSWTVNTEAFF
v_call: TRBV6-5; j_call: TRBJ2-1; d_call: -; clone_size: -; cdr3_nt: TGTGCCAGCAGTTACACTAAGGGCTCCTACAATGAGCAGTTCTTC; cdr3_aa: CASSYTKGSYNEQFF
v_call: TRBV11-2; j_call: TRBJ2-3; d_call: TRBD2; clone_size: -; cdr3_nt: TGTGCCAGCAGCTTAGGGGGACTAGAGTCGTATTTT; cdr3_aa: CASSLGGLESYF
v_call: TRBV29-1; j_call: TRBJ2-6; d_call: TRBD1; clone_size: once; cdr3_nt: TGCAGCGTTCCAGAGGGTCAGGGGGCGCCTGGGGCCAACGTCCTGACTTTC; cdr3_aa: CSVPEGQGAPGANVLTF
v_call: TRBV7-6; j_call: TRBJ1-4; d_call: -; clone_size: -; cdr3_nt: TGTGCCAGCAGCTTATCGGTTGGATTTGTAGCAACTAATGAAAAACTGTTTTTT; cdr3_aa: CASSLSVGFVATNEKLFF
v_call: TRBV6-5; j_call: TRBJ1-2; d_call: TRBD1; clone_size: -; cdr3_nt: TGTGCCAGCAGTTGGGACAGGGGGCTCACACCCTATGGCTACACCTTC; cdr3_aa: CASSWDRGLTPYGYTF
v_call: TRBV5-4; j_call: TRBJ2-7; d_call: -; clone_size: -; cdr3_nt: TGTGCCAGCAGCCCCTTGGGCAGGGACTACGAGCAGTACTTC; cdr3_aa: CASSPLGRDYEQYF
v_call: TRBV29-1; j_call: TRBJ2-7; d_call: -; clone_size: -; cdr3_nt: TGCAGCGTTGTGGGGGGCCGAGCCTACGAGCAGTACTTC; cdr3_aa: CSVVGGRAYEQYF
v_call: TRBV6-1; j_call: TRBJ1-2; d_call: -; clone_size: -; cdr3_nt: TGTGCCAGCAGAGTCAGGGGCCGCAACCCCTATGGCTACACCTTC; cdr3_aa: CASRVRGRNPYGYTF
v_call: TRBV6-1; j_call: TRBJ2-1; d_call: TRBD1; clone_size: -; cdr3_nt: TGTGCCAGCAGTACGGGACAGGGGGGGAATGAGCAGTTCTTC; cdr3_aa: CASSTGQGGNEQFF